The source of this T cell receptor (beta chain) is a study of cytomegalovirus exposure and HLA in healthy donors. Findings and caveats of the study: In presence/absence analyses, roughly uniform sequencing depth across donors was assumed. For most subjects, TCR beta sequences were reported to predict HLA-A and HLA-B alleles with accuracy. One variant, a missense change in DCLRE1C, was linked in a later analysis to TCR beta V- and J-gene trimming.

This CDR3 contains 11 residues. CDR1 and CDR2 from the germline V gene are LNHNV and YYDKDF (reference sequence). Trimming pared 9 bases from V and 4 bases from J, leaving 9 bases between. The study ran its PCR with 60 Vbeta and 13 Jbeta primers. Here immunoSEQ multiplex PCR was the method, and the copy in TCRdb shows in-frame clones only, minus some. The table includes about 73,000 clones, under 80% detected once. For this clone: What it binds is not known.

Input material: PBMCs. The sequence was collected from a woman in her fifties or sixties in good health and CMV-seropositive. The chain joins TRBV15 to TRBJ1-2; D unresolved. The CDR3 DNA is TGTGCCACATCCACAAGCTATGGCTACACCTTC. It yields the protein CATSTSYGYTF.